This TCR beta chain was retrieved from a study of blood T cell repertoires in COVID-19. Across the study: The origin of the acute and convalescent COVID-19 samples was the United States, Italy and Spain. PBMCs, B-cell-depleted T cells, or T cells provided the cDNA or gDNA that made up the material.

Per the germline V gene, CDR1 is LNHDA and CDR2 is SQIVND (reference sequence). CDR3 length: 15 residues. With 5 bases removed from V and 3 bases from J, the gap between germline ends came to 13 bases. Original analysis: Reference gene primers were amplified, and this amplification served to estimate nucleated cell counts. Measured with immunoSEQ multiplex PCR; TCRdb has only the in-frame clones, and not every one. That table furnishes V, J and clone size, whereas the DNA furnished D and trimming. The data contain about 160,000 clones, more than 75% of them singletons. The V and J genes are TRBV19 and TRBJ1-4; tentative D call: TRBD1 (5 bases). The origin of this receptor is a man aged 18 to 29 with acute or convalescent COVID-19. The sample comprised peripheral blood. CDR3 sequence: CASSPQTASNEKLFF. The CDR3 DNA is TGTGCCAGTAGTCCACAGACAGCCTCTAATGAAAAACTGTTTTTT.